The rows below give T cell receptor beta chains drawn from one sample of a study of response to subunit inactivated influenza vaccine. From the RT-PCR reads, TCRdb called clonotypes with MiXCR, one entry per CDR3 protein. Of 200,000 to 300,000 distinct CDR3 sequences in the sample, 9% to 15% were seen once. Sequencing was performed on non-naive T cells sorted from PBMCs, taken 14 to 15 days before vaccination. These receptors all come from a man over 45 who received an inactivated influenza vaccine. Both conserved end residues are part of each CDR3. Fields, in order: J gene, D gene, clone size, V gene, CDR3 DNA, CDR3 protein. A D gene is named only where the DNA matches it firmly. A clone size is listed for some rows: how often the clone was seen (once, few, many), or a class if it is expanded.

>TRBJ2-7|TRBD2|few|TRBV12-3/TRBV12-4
TGTGCCAGCAGTTTAGGTGCGGGGGTAGGCGAGCAGTACTTC
CASSLGAGVGEQYF
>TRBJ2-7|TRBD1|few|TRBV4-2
TGTGCCAGCAGCCAAGATGTCGGGACAGGGGGTCCTCAGGGCGACTTC
CASSQDVGTGGPQGDF
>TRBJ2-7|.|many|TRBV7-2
TGTGCCAGCAATCTCAGGGAAGGGGCTGTCTACGAGCAGTACTTC
CASNLREGAVYEQYF
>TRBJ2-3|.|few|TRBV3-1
TGTGCCAGCAGCCAAGTGGGCGGACAGACCCACGCCACAGATACGCAGTATTTT
CASSQVGGQTHATDTQYF
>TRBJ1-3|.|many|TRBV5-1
TGCGCCAGCAGGGACCCCTTCTCTGGAAACACCATATATTTT
CASRDPFSGNTIYF
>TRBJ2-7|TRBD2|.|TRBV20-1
TGCAGTGCTAGAGATCTTAAAGATGGTAGCGGGAGATCCCACGAGCAGTACTTC
CSARDLKDGSGRSHEQYF
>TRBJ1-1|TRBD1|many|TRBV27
TGTGCCAGCAGTTTATTCCCAGGGACAGGGTCTGAAGCTTTCTTT
CASSLFPGTGSEAFF
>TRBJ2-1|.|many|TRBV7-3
TGTGCCAGCAGCTTAACTACAGGGTTTCTCGGTCCCTACAATGAGCAGTTCTTC
CASSLTTGFLGPYNEQFF
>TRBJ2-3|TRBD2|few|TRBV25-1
TGTGCCAGCAGTCCAAGTCGGGCTAGCGGGGGACCAAAGATCACAGATACGCAGTATTTT
CASSPSRASGGPKITDTQYF
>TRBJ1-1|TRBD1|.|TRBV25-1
TGTGCCAGCAGTGCAGTTCCCGGGACAGGGCCCCGGGACACTGAAGCTTTCTTT
CASSAVPGTGPRDTEAFF
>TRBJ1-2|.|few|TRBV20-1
TGCAGTGCTAGAGATGGGAGGGGTCCCTATGGCTACACCTTC
CSARDGRGPYGYTF
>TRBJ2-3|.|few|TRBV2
TGTGCCAGCGGTTTCGGGCGCACAGATACGCAGTATTTT
CASGFGRTDTQYF
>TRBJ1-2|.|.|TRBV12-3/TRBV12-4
TGTGCCAGCAGTTTAGGTGTAGTCGTCGGAGGCTACACCTTC
CASSLGVVVGGYTF
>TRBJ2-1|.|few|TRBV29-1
TGCAGCGTTGCCAGGTGGGACCTAGGCAATGAGCAGTCCTTC
CSVARWDLGNEQSF
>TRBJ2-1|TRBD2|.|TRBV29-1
TGCAGCTATATGGAGCGGGAGGGTAGGAATGAGCAGTTCTTC
CSYMEREGRNEQFF
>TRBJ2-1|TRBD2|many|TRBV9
TGTGCCAGCAGCGTAGATACTAGCGGACAAGGGCAGTTCTTC
CASSVDTSGQGQFF
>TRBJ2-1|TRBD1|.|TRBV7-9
TGTGCCAGCAGCGGGGACAGGGGGTACAATGAGCAGTTCTTC
CASSGDRGYNEQFF
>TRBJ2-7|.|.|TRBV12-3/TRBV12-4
TGTGCCAGCAGAGCCTCCGGGACACCGAGCTCCTACGAGCAGTACTTC
CASRASGTPSSYEQYF
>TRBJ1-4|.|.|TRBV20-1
TGCAGTGCTCCAGAAAGGGAACAGGGTAAACTGTTTTTT
CSAPEREQGKLFF
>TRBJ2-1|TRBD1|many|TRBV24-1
TGTGCCACCAGTGATCAACCCCCCGGGACAGGCGTCAATGAGCAGTTCTTC
CATSDQPPGTGVNEQFF
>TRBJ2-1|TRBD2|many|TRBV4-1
TGCGCCAGCAGTTCCGGACTAGCGGGGCAATACAATGAGCAGTTCTTC
CASSSGLAGQYNEQFF
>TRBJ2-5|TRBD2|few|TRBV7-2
TGTGCCAGCAGCTCTTGGACTAGTAGCGAGACCCAGTACTTC
CASSSWTSSETQYF
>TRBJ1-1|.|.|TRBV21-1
TGTGCCAGCAGCAAATGGTGGCCGAACACTGAAGCTTTCTTT
CASSKWWPNTEAFF
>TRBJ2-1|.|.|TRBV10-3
TGTGCCATCGGTAACAGGGAAAGCTCCTACAATGAGCAGTTCTTC
CAIGNRESSYNEQFF
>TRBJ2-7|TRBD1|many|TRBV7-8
TGTGCCAGCAGCTTATTATCCGGGACAGGGACCTTCCAGTCCTACGAGCAGTACTTC
CASSLLSGTGTFQSYEQYF
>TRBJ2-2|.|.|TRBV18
TGTGCCAGCTCACCATGGGAGAACACCGGGGAGCTGTTTTTT
CASSPWENTGELFF
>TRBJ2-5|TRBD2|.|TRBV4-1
TGCGCCAGCAGCGAGAGACTAGCGGGAGGAGGAGAGACCCAGTACTTC
CASSERLAGGGETQYF
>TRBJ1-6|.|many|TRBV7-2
TGTGCCAGCAGCTTAGATTCGGGGGCAAGGTCACCCCTCCACTTT
CASSLDSGARSPLHF
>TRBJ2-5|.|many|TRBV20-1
TGCAGTGCTAGAGGACTGGGGGAGACCCAGTACTTC
CSARGLGETQYF
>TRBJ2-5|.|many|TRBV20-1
TGCAGTACTTCTGTGGGGGCCGCCTGGACCCAGTACTTC
CSTSVGAAWTQYF
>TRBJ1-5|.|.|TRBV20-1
TGCAGTGCTAGAGTCGACCGTAGCAATCAGCCCCAGCATTTT
CSARVDRSNQPQHF
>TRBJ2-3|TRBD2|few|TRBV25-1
TGTGCCAGCAGTGAATGGGGAGGGACTGCCCCTGATACGCAGTATTTT
CASSEWGGTAPDTQYF
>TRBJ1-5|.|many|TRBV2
TGTGCCAGCGGCGCGGCAGAAAATCAGCCCCAGCATTTT
CASGAAENQPQHF
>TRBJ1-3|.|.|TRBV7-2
TGTGCCAGCAGCTTAGCGTGGGGGTCTGGAAACACCATATATTTT
CASSLAWGSGNTIYF
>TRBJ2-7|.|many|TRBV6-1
TGTGCCAGCACCCTCTCTGGGGGGGCAGGTTACGAGCAGTACTTC
CASTLSGGAGYEQYF
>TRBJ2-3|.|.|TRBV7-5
.
CISVPPAKKGRATSTDTQYF
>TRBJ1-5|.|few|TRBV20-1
TGCAGTGCTAGAGGGCCGGGACCGGTGCAGCCCCAGCATTTT
CSARGPGPVQPQHF
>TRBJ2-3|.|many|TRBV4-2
TGTGCCAGCAGCCAAGAACCGACTACAGATACGCAGTATTTT
CASSQEPTTDTQYF
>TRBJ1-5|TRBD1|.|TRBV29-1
TGCAGCGTTAAAGGGACAGACCCAAATCAGCCCCAGCATTTT
CSVKGTDPNQPQHF
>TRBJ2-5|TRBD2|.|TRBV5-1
TGCGCCAGCAGCTTGGGGACTAGATCGTCCCAAGAGACCCAGTACTTC
CASSLGTRSSQETQYF
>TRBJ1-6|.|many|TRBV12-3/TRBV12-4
TGTGCCAGCAGTTTGGATCCACCTATTTCACCCCTCCACTTT
CASSLDPPISPLHF
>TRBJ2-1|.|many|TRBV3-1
TGTGCCAGCAGCCAAAGGTCTAGTTACTCCTACAATGAGCAGTTCTTC
CASSQRSSYSYNEQFF
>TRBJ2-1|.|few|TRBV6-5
TGTGCCAGCAGTTACTCGACGGCAGGGGGGAATGAGCAGTTCTTC
CASSYSTAGGNEQFF
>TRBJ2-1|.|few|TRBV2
TGTGCCAGCAGTGCTGGGCAGGGGTCCTACAATGAGCAGTTCTTC
CASSAGQGSYNEQFF
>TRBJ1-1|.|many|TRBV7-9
TGTGCCAGCAGCTTAGCGGGGGCACTGAACACTGAAGCTTTCTTT
CASSLAGALNTEAFF
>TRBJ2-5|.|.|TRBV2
TGTGCCAGCAGTGAAGAGTCAGCTCTGGGGGAGACCCAGTACTTC
CASSEESALGETQYF
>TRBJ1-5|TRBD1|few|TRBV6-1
TGTGCCAGCAGTCGGACAGGGAAGAGCCAGCCCCAGCATTTT
CASSRTGKSQPQHF
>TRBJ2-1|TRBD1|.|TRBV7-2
TGTGCCAGCAGCACACGGGACAGACCTTTCGACAATGAGCAGTTCTTC
CASSTRDRPFDNEQFF
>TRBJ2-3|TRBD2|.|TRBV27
TGTGCCAGCAGAAGCGGGGGGGCTCGGACGCAGTATTTT
CASRSGGARTQYF
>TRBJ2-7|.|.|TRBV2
TGTGCCACCCAGGGGAGGGCGGGAGTCGAGCAGTACTTC
CATQGRAGVEQYF
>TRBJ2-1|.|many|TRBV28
TGTGCCAGCGATAGCGCCAGCTCCTACAATGAGCAGTTCTTC
CASDSASSYNEQFF
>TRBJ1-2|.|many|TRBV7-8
TGTGCCAGCAGCTTAGCTAGGGCTAGCTACACCTTC
CASSLARASYTF
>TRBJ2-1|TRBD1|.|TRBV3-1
TGTGCCAGCAGCCCGATTCCGGGACAGGGAGGAAATGAGCAGTTCTTC
CASSPIPGQGGNEQFF
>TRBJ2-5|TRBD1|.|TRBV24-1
TGTGCCACCAGCCAGGGGACAGGGTGGTCAGAGACCCAGTACTTC
CATSQGTGWSETQYF
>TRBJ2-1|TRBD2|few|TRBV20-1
TGCACCGGGACTAGCAATGACAATGAGCAGTTCTTC
CTGTSNDNEQFF
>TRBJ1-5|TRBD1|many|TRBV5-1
TGCGCCAGCAGCTTGGGGGGACAGAGCAATCAGCCCCAGCATTTT
CASSLGGQSNQPQHF
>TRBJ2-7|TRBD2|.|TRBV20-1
TGCAGTGCTAGCCCCCTAGCGGGAGTAGGCGAGCAGTACTTC
CSASPLAGVGEQYF
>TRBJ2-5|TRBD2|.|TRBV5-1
TGCGCCAGCAGCTTGGCCATGTCAGCTAGCGGGAGGTTGGGAGAGACCCAGTACTTC
CASSLAMSASGRLGETQYF
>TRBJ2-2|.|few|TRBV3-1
TGTGCCAGCAGAAGGGCTAGCCGAAGTGTCGGGGAGCTGTTTTTT
CASRRASRSVGELFF